This is a list of T cell receptor beta chains from one sample in a study of T cell responses to AZD1222 COVID-19 vaccine. Method: immunoSEQ multiplex PCR; TCRdb's copy keeps in-frame clones and lacks some. This sample has about 94,000 clones, with roughly 85% found just once. The specimen comprised peripheral blood, sampled 28 days after the second AZD1222 dose. These receptors all stem from an adult who received the AZD1222 COVID-19 vaccine. Both conserved end residues are part of each CDR3. D genes are given only for firm matches. Not every row has a clone size; where given, it reads once, few, many or a size class.

v_gene	d_gene	abundance	j_gene	CDR3aa	CDR3nt
TRBV3-1/TRBV3-2	TRBD2	-	TRBJ2-1	CASSHYSGGSYNEQFF	TGTGCCAGCAGCCATTATAGCGGGGGTTCCTACAATGAGCAGTTCTTC
TRBV24-1	-	-	TRBJ2-7	CATSDPFLYEQYF	TGTGCCACCAGTGACCCCTTCCTCTACGAGCAGTACTTC
TRBV12-3/TRBV12-4	-	once	TRBJ1-5	CASSARRNQPQHF	TGTGCCAGCAGTGCTCGTAGGAATCAGCCCCAGCATTTT
TRBV21-1	-	-	TRBJ2-7	CASRQQGHKDEQYF	TGTGCCAGCAGGCAGCAGGGACACAAGGACGAGCAGTACTTC
TRBV7-2	-	-	TRBJ2-4	CASSPGLAKNIQYF	TGTGCCAGCAGCCCGGGACTAGCCAAAAACATTCAGTACTTC
TRBV19	TRBD1	once	TRBJ1-4	CASSILGQGGEKLFF	TGTGCCAGTAGTATTCTCGGACAGGGCGGCGAAAAACTGTTTTTT
TRBV5-6	-	-	TRBJ2-2	CASSLGVNTGELFF	TGTGCCAGCAGCCTTGGGGTTAACACCGGGGAGCTGTTTTTT
TRBV7-3	TRBD2	-	TRBJ2-1	CASSSPSGSQNEQFF	TGTGCCAGCAGCTCGCCTAGCGGGAGTCAGAATGAGCAGTTCTTC
TRBV18	-	-	TRBJ1-4	CASSPSRALENEKLFF	TGTGCCAGCTCACCATCTCGAGCGTTAGAGAATGAAAAACTGTTTTTT
TRBV12-3/TRBV12-4	-	-	TRBJ1-2	CATQANYGYTF	TGTGCCACCCAGGCCAACTATGGCTACACCTTC
TRBV7-3	-	few	TRBJ1-1	CASSKDSLFTEAFF	TGTGCCAGCAGCAAGGACAGTCTTTTCACTGAAGCTTTCTTT
TRBV19	-	-	TRBJ1-1	CASSTFTNTEAFF	TGTGCCAGTAGTACGTTCACGAACACTGAAGCTTTCTTT
TRBV29-1	-	-	TRBJ2-3	CSFTKQGWGTDTQYF	TGCAGCTTCACTAAACAGGGCTGGGGCACAGATACGCAGTATTTT
TRBV5-4	-	-	TRBJ1-6	CASSLSRAERNSPLHF	TGTGCCAGCAGCTTGTCCAGGGCCGAAAGGAATTCACCCCTCCACTTT
TRBV5-4	TRBD1	-	TRBJ1-2	CASSSGQYGYTF	TGTGCCAGCAGCTCGGGACAGTATGGCTACACCTTC
TRBV11-3	TRBD2	-	TRBJ2-1	CASSLVATSGAEQFF	TGTGCCAGCAGCTTAGTAGCGACTAGCGGGGCTGAGCAGTTCTTC
TRBV7-2	TRBD2	-	TRBJ2-1	CASRLSTGGRQFF	TGTGCCAGCCGACTTTCCACGGGAGGGCGGCAGTTCTTC
TRBV5-1	-	-	TRBJ1-3	CASSLEGVNTIYF	TGCGCCAGCAGCTTGGAAGGGGTCAACACCATATATTTT
TRBV11-2	-	-	TRBJ2-2	CASSPGTHTGELFF	TGTGCCAGCAGCCCCGGGACTCACACCGGGGAGCTGTTTTTT
TRBV29-1	-	-	TRBJ1-2	CSVETAHVKGTNYGYTF	TGCAGCGTGGAAACAGCGCATGTAAAGGGTACAAACTATGGCTACACCTTC
TRBV5-1	TRBD1	-	TRBJ2-1	CASSLDPLGTVAEQFF	TGCGCCAGCAGCTTGGACCCGCTAGGGACAGTCGCTGAGCAGTTCTTC
TRBV29-1	-	-	TRBJ2-1	CSVSRDNNEQFF	TGCAGCGTTAGCCGCGACAACAATGAGCAGTTCTTC
TRBV14	TRBD2	-	TRBJ2-1	CASSQVAGYYNEQFF	TGTGCCAGCAGCCAAGTAGCGGGGTACTACAATGAGCAGTTCTTC
TRBV19	-	-	TRBJ1-1	CASRKGSGGNTEAFF	TGTGCCAGTAGGAAGGGGTCCGGAGGGAACACTGAAGCTTTCTTT
TRBV19	-	-	TRBJ2-5	CASSIVSGGGETQYF	TGTGCCAGTAGTATAGTTTCGGGGGGCGGAGAGACCCAGTACTTC
TRBV18	TRBD1	-	TRBJ1-2	CASSPPDRGDYGYTF	TGTGCCAGCTCACCACCTGACAGGGGCGACTATGGCTACACCTTC
TRBV29-1	TRBD2	-	TRBJ2-1	CSVEPSGRTNEQFF	TGCAGCGTTGAACCTAGCGGGAGGACCAATGAGCAGTTCTTC
TRBV21-1	-	few	TRBJ2-7	CASRASGSRSSYEQYF	TGTGCCAGCAGGGCTAGCGGGAGTCGGAGCTCCTACGAGCAGTACTTC
TRBV5-1	-	once	TRBJ1-3	CASSPDSPSGNTIYF	TGCGCCAGCAGCCCGGACAGTCCCTCTGGAAACACCATATATTTT
TRBV28	-	-	TRBJ2-7	CASSLPGFEQYF	TGTGCCAGCAGTTTACCGGGGTTCGAGCAGTACTTC
TRBV9	-	-	TRBJ2-1	CASSTSTGVNNEQFF	TGTGCCAGCAGCACGTCGACGGGAGTAAACAATGAGCAGTTCTTC
TRBV30	TRBD1	-	TRBJ1-2	CAWTRTGIIYGYTF	TGTGCCTGGACCCGGACAGGGATCATCTATGGCTACACCTTC
TRBV7-9	-	-	TRBJ1-3	CASSSQNSGNTIYF	TGTGCCAGCAGTTCGCAGAACTCTGGAAACACCATATATTTT
TRBV4-3	-	-	TRBJ1-3	CASSPGWGIRGNTIYF	TGCGCCAGCAGCCCGGGCTGGGGTATACGTGGAAACACCATATATTTT
TRBV18	-	-	TRBJ1-1	CASSPLPDRMNTEAFF	TGTGCCAGCTCACCTCTTCCGGACCGCATGAACACTGAAGCTTTCTTT
TRBV20-1	-	-	TRBJ1-1	CSAWGGTEAFF	TGCAGTGCCTGGGGGGGCACTGAAGCTTTCTTT
TRBV7-9	TRBD1	-	TRBJ2-1	CASSLDRGRVNEQFF	TGTGCCAGCAGCTTGGACAGGGGGCGGGTCAATGAGCAGTTCTTC
TRBV2	-	-	TRBJ2-5	CASTDRTQETQYF	TGTGCCAGCACCGACAGGACTCAAGAGACCCAGTACTTC
TRBV12-3/TRBV12-4	TRBD2	-	TRBJ2-7	CASVLAGVNEQYF	TGTGCCAGCGTTCTAGCGGGAGTCAACGAGCAGTACTTC
TRBV30	-	-	TRBJ1-5	CAWSVARWANQPQHF	TGTGCCTGGAGTGTTGCCAGGTGGGCCAATCAGCCCCAGCATTTT
TRBV9	-	-	TRBJ1-3	CASSGRAYSGNTIYF	TGTGCCAGCAGCGGCAGGGCTTACTCTGGAAACACCATATATTTT
TRBV3-1/TRBV3-2	-	-	TRBJ2-3	CASSQKGGAGLSTDTQYF	TGTGCCAGCAGCCAAAAGGGGGGCGCGGGACTTAGCACAGATACGCAGTATTTT
TRBV5-1	TRBD1	-	TRBJ2-7	CASSKTLGTGREQYF	TGCGCCAGCAGTAAAACCCTCGGGACAGGGCGGGAGCAGTACTTC
TRBV7-3	TRBD2	-	TRBJ2-5	CASSPSGGDLQETQYF	TGTGCCAGCAGCCCGTCGGGGGGGGACCTACAAGAGACCCAGTACTTC
TRBV7-8	-	-	TRBJ2-1	CASSLVPGYNEQFF	TGTGCCAGCAGCTTAGTTCCGGGGTACAATGAGCAGTTCTTC
TRBV30	-	-	TRBJ1-2	CAWSVSGNYGYTF	TGTGCCTGGAGTGTATCAGGGAACTATGGCTACACCTTC
TRBV5-1	-	-	TRBJ1-3	CASSSGDTSSGNTIYF	TGCGCCAGCAGCTCCGGGGACACCAGCTCTGGAAACACCATATATTTT
TRBV27	-	-	TRBJ1-2	CASSLSFALVGGYTF	TGTGCCAGCAGTTTATCCTTTGCCCTAGTGGGAGGCTACACCTTC
TRBV7-9	-	-	TRBJ1-3	CASSLDGSSGNTIYF	TGTGCCAGCAGCTTGGACGGGAGCTCTGGAAACACCATATATTTT
TRBV2	TRBD2	-	TRBJ2-1	CASSEDRLAGYNEQFF	TGTGCCAGCAGTGAAGATAGGCTAGCGGGCTACAATGAGCAGTTCTTC
TRBV28	TRBD2	-	TRBJ2-4	CASISAGTSGVVAKNIQYF	TGTGCCAGCATTTCGGCCGGGACTAGCGGGGTCGTAGCCAAAAACATTCAGTACTTC
TRBV29-1	TRBD1	-	TRBJ2-1	CSADWGGQGLGEQFF	TGCAGCGCCGATTGGGGGGGACAGGGTCTAGGTGAGCAGTTCTTC
TRBV18	-	-	TRBJ1-4	CASSPNREKLFF	TGTGCCAGCTCACCAAATAGGGAAAAACTGTTTTTT
TRBV19	TRBD1	-	TRBJ2-6	CASSPGTGRSGANVLTF	TGTGCCAGTAGTCCCGGGACAGGACGCTCTGGGGCCAACGTCCTGACTTTC
TRBV11-2	TRBD1	-	TRBJ2-7	CASSAMDRGLYEQYF	TGTGCCAGCAGCGCGATGGACAGGGGGCTGTACGAGCAGTACTTC
TRBV7-2	-	-	TRBJ2-7	CASSAREAYEQYF	TGTGCCAGCAGCGCCAGGGAGGCGTACGAGCAGTACTTC
TRBV5-1	-	-	TRBJ2-2	CASSLAKNPGTGELFF	TGCGCCAGCAGCTTGGCCAAAAACCCTGGGACCGGGGAGCTGTTTTTT
TRBV10-3	TRBD1	-	TRBJ1-5	CAISAGGQGDQPQHF	TGTGCCATCAGTGCGGGCGGACAGGGCGATCAGCCCCAGCATTTT